This entry describes one T cell receptor beta chain. Its antigen is unknown. The study ran its PCR with 60 Vbeta and 13 Jbeta primers. Repertoires were generated with immunoSEQ multiplex PCR, while TCRdb's copy carries only in-frame clones and drops some. The sample table sets out about 140,000 clones. Healthy bone marrow donors made up the donors. This entry comes from a study of cytomegalovirus exposure and HLA in healthy donors. This CDR3 spans 12 amino acids. General study results and limits: A reported reduction in N-insertions relative to the roughly 670-donor mean was seen in an Asian-associated ancestry cluster in a later analysis. Later analysis indicated greater clonal expansion among HLA-associated TCR beta chains than among equally common other chains.

The material sequenced was PBMCs. This chain connects TRBV5-3 to TRBJ2-4; a weak D match, TRBD2 (5 bases). TRBV5-3 is an open reading frame whose function is uncertain. The sequence derives from a young woman in good health and CMV-seronegative. CDR3 in amino acids: CRLEGGKNIQYF. Written as DNA, the CDR3 is TGTAGGCTAGAGGGCGGCAAAAACATTCAGTACTTC.